The next 15 T cell receptor beta chains were all read from a single sample in a study of blood T cells in healthy people across ages. Through a sample-barcoded 5' primer and a J-beta primer mix, a second PCR was run for 7 to 11 cycles. TCRdb called the 5' RACE reads again in MiXCR, with one record for every CDR3 protein. The repertoire holds over 600,000 distinct CDR3 sequences, 40% to 45% seen once, with 25% to 35% in the top ten. The sample was blood. These receptors were taken from a man at least 80 years old in good health.

Ten or more counts support this clonotype. V usage is TRBV7-2 and J usage is TRBJ2-5; D unclear. The CDR3 is made up of 15 amino acids. CDR1 and CDR2 from the germline V gene are SGHTA and FQGNSA. V was pared by 5 bases and J by 7 bases, with 20 bases between. DNA for the CDR3: TGTGCCAGCAGCCCTAGGGTACTTCAAGCTTGGACCCAGTACTTC. Translation gives CASSPRVLQAWTQYF.

The chain combines TRBV18 with TRBJ2-3, with 9 bases lining up with TRBD1. The germline V gene has CDR1 KGHSH and CDR2 LQKENI. J was trimmed by 3 bases and V by 4 bases; bases with no gene match: 8. The CDR3 is 16 residues long. CDR3 region: CASSLNPGQGTDTQYF. CDR3 coding DNA: TGTGCCAGCTCACTAAACCCGGGACAGGGAACAGATACGCAGTATTTT. Supplemented by reference TRBV18 and TRBJ2-3, the full variable domain reads NAGVMQNPRHLVRRRGQEARLRCSPMKGHSHVYWYRQLPEEGLKFMVYLQKENIIDESGMPKERFSAEFPKEGPSILRIQQVVRGDSAAYFCASSLNPGQGTDTQYFGPGTRLTVL.

This clonotype has just a few counts. An end of the junction differs from the germline gene, which may be a read error. This rearrangement joins TRBV7-2 to TRBJ2-1; 13 bases fit TRBD2. Per germline, CDR1 SGHTA and CDR2 FQGNSA. The CDR3 consists of 15 residues. The CDR3 DNA reads as TGTGCCAGCAGTTTAGGACTAGCGGGAGATCCTGAGCAGTTCTTC. Translation gives CASSLGLAGDPEQFF.

This clonotype appeared many times. Here the CDR3 DNA reads TGCAGCGTTGAAGGGTTGGGACAAGCCAAAAACATTCAGTACTTC. Its translation: CSVEGLGQAKNIQYF. The rearrangement joins TRBV29-1 to TRBJ2-4; maybe TRBD1 (6 bases). V was cut by 1 base and J by 0 bases, with 10 bases left in between. CDR3 length: 15 residues. The V gene's germline CDR1 is SQVTM and CDR2 ANQGSEA.

This clonotype has just a few counts. The gene calls are TRBV21-1 and TRBJ2-7; the DNA was not used to check the table's D call, TRBD1. TRBV21-1 is an annotated pseudogene. The CDR3 contains 12 residues. The CDR3 DNA reads as TGTGCCAGCAGCAAGGGCGCGGACGAGCAGTACTTC. The encoded protein is CASSKGADEQYF.

This chain connects TRBV24-1 to TRBJ1-2; D remains ambiguous. Trimming left V 9 bases short and J 7 bases short, with 14 bases between. The CDR3 has 12 residues. CDR1 is KGHDR, CDR2 SFDVKD, per germline. Here the CDR3 reads CATHGGLGGYTF. The CDR3 DNA is TGTGCCACCCATGGAGGATTAGGTGGCTACACCTTC.

This clonotype was detected many times. This rearrangement joins TRBV9 to TRBJ2-3; 8 bases align to TRBD2. Looked up from germline, CDR1 is SGDLS and CDR2 is YYNGEE. The CDR3 runs to 16 residues. V shed 1 base and J 0 bases; nucleotides not matched to a gene: 4. The CDR3 is CASSVNSGDSTDTQYF. The CDR3 DNA reads as TGTGCCAGCAGCGTAAATAGCGGGGACAGCACAGATACGCAGTATTTT.

Only a few counts were recorded for this clonotype. CDR3 DNA: TGTGCCAGCAGCTTAGAGGCAGGGAGGCCCAAAAACATTCAGTACTTC. As protein: CASSLEAGRPKNIQYF. The chain is built from TRBV7-2 and TRBJ2-4; TRBD2 is a possible D gene (6 bases). The V gene lost 1 base and the J gene lost 2 bases, with 12 bases spanning the gap. Germline assignment: CDR1 SGHTA and CDR2 FQGNSA. This CDR3 comprises 16 residues.

This chain uses TRBV12-3 or TRBV12-4 with TRBJ1-2, with 8 bases fitting TRBD1. The CDR3 is 16 amino acids. After removal of 6 bases from V and 0 bases from J, the junction contained 9 bases not matched to a gene. In nucleotides, the CDR3 is TGTGCCAGCAGCCGGGACAGGAGCTATACTAACTATGGCTACACCTTC. It codes for CASSRDRSYTNYGYTF.

A note on this clonotype: A much larger clone differs from this one at a single base, so this may be a read error. The V call is TRBV29-1, the J call TRBJ2-1, with a weak D call TRBD2 (5 bases). V was clipped by 5 bases and J by 15 bases, with 17 bases between them. This CDR3 comprises 11 residues. Germline CDR1 and CDR2: SQVTM and ANQGSEA. The CDR3 is CSVLEGEGAFF. CDR3 DNA: TGCAGCGTTCTTGAGGGAGAGGGTGCGTTCTTC.

The V call is TRBV4-1, the J call TRBJ1-5; D possibly corresponds to TRBD1 (5 bases). This CDR3 spans 17 amino acids. Germline V gene data show CDR1 as MGHRA and CDR2 as YSYEKL. Trimming stripped 0 bases from V and 0 bases from J, with 12 bases between. This chain's CDR3 is CASSQEGGGYSNQPQHF. CDR3 nucleotide sequence: TGCGCCAGCAGCCAAGAGGGGGGAGGGTATAGCAATCAGCCCCAGCATTTT.

V usage is TRBV20-1 and J usage is TRBJ1-5; 8 bases align to TRBD1. The germline V gene encodes CDR1 DFQATT and CDR2 SNEGSKA (reference sequence). Trimming cost V 2 bases and J 6 bases; bases outside gene matches: 3. The CDR3 is made up of 13 amino acids. The CDR3 DNA reads TGCAGTGCTAGATTACAGGGGGGTCAGCCCCAGCATTTT. Protein: CSARLQGGQPQHF.

This clonotype has a single count. The rearrangement uses TRBV5-1 and TRBJ2-5; 8 nucleotides agree with TRBD2. This CDR3 has 14 amino acids. Germline CDR1 is SGHRS and CDR2 is YFSETQ. V lost 7 bases and J lost 4; bases outside the gene matches: 9. CDR3: CASHPAGGGETQYF. In DNA form, the CDR3 reads TGCGCCAGCCACCCGGCGGGGGGCGGAGAGACCCAGTACTTC.

This clonotype appeared a few times. The gene calls are TRBV20-1 and TRBJ1-5; D is unclear. V dropped 4 bases and J dropped 1 base, with 11 bases sitting between them. Germline V CDR1 and CDR2: DFQATT, SNEGSKA (reference sequence). The CDR3 covers 14 residues. CDR3 loop: CSATWAASNQPQHF. CDR3 nucleotides: TGCAGTGCTACTTGGGCCGCGAGCAATCAGCCCCAGCATTTT.

This clonotype was recorded many times. V gene TRBV4-1 combines with J gene TRBJ1-5; no clear D. The CDR3 is made up of 16 amino acids. Trimming took off 0 bases at V and 0 bases at J, with 9 bases between the two ends. Germline CDR1 MGHRA, CDR2 YSYEKL. This chain's CDR3 is CASSQDYSLSNQPQHF. As DNA, the CDR3 is TGCGCCAGCAGCCAAGATTACAGTCTTAGCAATCAGCCCCAGCATTTT.